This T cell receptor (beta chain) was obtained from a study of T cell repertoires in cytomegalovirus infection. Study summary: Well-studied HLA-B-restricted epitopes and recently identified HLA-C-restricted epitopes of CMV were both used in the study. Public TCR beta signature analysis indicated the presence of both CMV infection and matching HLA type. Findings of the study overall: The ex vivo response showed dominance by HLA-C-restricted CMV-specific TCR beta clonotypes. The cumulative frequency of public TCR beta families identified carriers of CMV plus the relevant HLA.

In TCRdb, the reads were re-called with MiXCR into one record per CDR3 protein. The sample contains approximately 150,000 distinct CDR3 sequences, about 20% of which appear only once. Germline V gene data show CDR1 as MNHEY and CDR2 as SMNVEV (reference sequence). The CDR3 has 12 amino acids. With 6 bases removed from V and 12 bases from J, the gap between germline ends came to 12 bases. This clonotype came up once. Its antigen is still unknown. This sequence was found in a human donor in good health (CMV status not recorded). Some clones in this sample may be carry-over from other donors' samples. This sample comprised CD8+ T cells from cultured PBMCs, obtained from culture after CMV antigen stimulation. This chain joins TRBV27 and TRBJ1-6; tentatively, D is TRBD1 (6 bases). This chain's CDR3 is CASRSGAEPLHF. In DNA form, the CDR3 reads TGTGCCAGCAGATCGGGGGCGGAACCCCTCCACTTT.